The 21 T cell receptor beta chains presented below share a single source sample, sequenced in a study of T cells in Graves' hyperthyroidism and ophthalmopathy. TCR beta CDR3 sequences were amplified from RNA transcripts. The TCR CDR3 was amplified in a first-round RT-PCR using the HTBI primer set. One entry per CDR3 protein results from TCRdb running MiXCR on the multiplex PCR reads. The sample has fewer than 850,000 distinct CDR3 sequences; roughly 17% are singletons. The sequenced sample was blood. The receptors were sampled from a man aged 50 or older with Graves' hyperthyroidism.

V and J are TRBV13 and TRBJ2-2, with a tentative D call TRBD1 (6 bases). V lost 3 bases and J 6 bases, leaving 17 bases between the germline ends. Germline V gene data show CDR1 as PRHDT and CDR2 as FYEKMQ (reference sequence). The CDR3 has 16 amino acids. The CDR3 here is CASSFRQEARAGELFF. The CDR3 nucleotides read TGTGCCAGCAGCTTTCGACAGGAGGCGCGGGCCGGGGAGCTGTTTTTT.

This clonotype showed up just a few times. The CDR3 DNA is TGTGCCAGCAGTTACTCGATCTCGGGCTCTGGAAACACCATATATTTT. Translated, it gives CASSYSISGSGNTIYF. This chain uses TRBV6-5 with TRBJ1-3; D gene unclear. The ends were cut back, 0 bases at V and 0 bases at J, with 9 bases in the middle. The CDR3 has 16 amino acids. The germline CDR1 and CDR2 sequences are MNHEY and SVGAGI.

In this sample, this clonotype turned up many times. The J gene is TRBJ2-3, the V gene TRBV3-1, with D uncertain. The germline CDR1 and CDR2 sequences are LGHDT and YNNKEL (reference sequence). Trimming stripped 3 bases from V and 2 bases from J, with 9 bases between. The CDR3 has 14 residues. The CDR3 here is CASSQKSTTDTQYF. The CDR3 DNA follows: TGTGCCAGCAGCCAGAAGTCTACCACAGATACGCAGTATTTT.

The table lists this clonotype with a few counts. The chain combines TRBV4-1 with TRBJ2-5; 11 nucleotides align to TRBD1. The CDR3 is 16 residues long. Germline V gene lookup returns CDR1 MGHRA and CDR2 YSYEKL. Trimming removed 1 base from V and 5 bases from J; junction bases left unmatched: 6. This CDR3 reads CASSQGRTGGWETQYF. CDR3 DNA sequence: TGCGCCAGCAGCCAAGGCCGGACAGGGGGCTGGGAGACCCAGTACTTC.

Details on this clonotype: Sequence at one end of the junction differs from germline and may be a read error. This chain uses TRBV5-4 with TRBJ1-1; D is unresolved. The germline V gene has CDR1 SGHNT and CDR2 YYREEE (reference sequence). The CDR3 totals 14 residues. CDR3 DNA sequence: TGCGCCAGCAGCGTCGGACGGCAGAACACTGAAGCTTTCTTT. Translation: CASSVGRQNTEAFF.

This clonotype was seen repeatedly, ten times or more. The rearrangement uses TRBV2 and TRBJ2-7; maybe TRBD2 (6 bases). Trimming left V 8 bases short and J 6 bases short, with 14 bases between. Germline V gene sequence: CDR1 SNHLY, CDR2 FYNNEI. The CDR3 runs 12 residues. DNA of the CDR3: TGTGCCAGCCAGGGACTCCCCGGCGAGCAGTACTTC. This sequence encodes CASQGLPGEQYF.

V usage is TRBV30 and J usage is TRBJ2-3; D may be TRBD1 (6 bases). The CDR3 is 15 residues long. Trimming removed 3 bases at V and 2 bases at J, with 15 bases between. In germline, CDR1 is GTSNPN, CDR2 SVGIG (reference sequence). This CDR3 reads CAWSGDIAFTDTQYF. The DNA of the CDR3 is TGTGCCTGGAGCGGGGACATAGCTTTCACAGATACGCAGTATTTT. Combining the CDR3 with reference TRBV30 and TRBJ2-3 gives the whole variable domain SQTIHQWPATLVQPVGSPLSLECTVEGTSNPNLYWYRQAAGRGLQLLFYSVGIGQISSEVPQNLSASRPQDRQFILSSKKLLLSDSGFYLCAWSGDIAFTDTQYFGPGTRLTVL.

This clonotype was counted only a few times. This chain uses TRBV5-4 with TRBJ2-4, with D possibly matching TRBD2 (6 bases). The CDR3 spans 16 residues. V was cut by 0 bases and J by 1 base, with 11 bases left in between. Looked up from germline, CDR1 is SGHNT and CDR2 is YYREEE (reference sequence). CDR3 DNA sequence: TGTGCCAGCAGCTTGGGGCGGGGTCTGGCCAAAAACATTCAGTACTTC. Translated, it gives CASSLGRGLAKNIQYF.

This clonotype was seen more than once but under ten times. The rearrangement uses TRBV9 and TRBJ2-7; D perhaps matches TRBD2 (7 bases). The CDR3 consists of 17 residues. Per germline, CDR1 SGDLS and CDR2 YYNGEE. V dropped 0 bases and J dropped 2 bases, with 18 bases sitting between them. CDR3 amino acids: CASSVGMGGQGTYEQYF. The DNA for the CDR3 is TGTGCCAGCAGCGTAGGAATGGGAGGGCAGGGGACCTACGAGCAGTACTTC.

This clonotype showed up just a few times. This CDR3 reads CSAAELAGYSYEQYF. The CDR3 nucleotides read TGCAGTGCGGCCGAACTAGCGGGATATTCCTACGAGCAGTACTTC. The J gene is TRBJ2-7, the V gene TRBV20-1; 10 bases are shared with TRBD2. V lost 6 bases and J lost 1; bases outside the gene matches: 9. Germline CDR1 reads DFQATT; CDR2 reads SNEGSKA (reference sequence). CDR3 length: 15 amino acids.

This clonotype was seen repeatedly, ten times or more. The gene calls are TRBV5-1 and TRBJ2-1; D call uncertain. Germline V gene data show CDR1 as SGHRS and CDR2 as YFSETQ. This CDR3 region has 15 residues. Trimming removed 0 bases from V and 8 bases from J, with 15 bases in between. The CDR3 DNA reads TGCGCCAGCAGCTTGGTCCAGGCTAACATCGATGAGCAGTTCTTC. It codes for CASSLVQANIDEQFF.

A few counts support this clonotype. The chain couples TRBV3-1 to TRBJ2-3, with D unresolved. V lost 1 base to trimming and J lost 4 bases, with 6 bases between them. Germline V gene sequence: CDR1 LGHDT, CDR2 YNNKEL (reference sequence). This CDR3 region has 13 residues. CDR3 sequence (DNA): TGTGCCAGCAGCCAAGCAGCTCCAGATACGCAGTATTTT. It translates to CASSQAAPDTQYF.

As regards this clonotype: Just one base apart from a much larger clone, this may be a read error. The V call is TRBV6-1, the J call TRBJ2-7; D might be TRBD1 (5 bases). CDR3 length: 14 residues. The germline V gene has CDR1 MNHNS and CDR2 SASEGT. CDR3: CASRKQELSYEQDF. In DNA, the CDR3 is TGTGCCAGCAGGAAACAGGAACTCTCCTACGAGCAGGACTTC.

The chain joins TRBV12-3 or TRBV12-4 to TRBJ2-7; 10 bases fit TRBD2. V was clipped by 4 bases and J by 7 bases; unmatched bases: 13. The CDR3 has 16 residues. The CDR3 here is CASSWASGRGSGEQYF. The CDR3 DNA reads TGTGCCAGCAGTTGGGCTAGCGGGAGAGGGTCCGGTGAGCAGTACTTC.

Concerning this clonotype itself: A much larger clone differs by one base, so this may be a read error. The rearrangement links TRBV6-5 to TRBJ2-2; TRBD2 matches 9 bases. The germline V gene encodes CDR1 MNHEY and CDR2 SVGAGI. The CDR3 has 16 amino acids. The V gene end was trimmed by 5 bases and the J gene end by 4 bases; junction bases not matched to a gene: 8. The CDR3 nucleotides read TGTGCCAGCAGTATTCGACTAGCGGCGAGCACCGGGGAGCTGTTTTTT. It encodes CASSIRLAASTGELFF.

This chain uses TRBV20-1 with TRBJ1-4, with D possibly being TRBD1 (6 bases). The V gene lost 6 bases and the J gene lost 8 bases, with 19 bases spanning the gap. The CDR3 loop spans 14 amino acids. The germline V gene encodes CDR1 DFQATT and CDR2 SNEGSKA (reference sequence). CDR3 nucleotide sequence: TGCAGTGCAAGTAGGGGGGTAGGAAGCGAAAAACTGTTTTTT. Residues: CSASRGVGSEKLFF.

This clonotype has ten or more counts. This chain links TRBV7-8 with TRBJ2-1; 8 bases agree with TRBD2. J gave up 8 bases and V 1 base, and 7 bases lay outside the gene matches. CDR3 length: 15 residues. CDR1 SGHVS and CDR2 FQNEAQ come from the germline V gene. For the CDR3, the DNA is TGTGCCAGCAGCTTAGAAGCGGGAGTAGGCGATGAGCAGTTCTTC. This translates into CASSLEAGVGDEQFF.

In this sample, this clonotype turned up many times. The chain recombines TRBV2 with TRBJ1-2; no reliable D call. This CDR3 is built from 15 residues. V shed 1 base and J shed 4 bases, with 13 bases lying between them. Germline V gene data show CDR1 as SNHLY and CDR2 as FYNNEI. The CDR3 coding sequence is TGTGCCAGCAGTGAAGAAGGGATTGGAGCCTATGGCTACACCTTC. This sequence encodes CASSEEGIGAYGYTF.

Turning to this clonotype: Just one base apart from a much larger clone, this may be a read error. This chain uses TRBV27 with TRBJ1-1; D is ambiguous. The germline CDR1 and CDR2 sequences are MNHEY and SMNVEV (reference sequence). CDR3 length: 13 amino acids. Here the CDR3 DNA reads TGTGCCAGCAGTTTACTGGGAGGCACTGAAGCTTCCTTT. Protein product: CASSLLGGTEASF.

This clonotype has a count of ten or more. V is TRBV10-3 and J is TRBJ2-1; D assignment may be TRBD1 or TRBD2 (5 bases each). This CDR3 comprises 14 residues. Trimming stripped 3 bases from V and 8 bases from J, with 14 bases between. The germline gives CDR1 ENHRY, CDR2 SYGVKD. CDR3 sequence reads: CAISDSTLGDEQFF. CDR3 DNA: TGTGCCATCAGTGACTCGACGTTGGGGGATGAGCAGTTCTTC.

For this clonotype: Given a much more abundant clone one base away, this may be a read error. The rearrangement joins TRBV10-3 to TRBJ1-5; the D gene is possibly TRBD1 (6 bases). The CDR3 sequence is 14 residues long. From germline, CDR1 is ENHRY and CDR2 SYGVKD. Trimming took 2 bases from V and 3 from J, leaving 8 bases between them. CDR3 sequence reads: CAISEGQSNQPQHF. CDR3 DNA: TGTGCCATCAGTGAGGGACAGTCCAATCAGCCCCAGCATTTT.